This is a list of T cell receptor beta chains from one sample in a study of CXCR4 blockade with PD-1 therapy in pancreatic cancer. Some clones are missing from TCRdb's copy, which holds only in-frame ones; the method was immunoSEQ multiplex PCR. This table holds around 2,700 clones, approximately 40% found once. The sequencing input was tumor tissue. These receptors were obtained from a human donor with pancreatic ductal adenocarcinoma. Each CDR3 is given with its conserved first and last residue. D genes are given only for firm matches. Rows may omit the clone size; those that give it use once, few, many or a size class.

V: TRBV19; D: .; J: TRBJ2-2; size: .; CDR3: CASRLSNTGELFF; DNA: TGTGCCAGTCGCCTATCCAACACCGGGGAGCTGTTTTTT
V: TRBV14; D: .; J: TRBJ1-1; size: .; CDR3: CASSQDRRPRGTEAFF; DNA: TGTGCCAGCAGCCAAGATCGTCGCCCGAGAGGGACTGAAGCTTTCTTT
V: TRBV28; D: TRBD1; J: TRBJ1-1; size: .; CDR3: CASNQQGADTEAFF; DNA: TGTGCCAGCAACCAACAGGGGGCGGACACTGAAGCTTTCTTT
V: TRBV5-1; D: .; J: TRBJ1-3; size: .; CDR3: CASSLGGDSGNTIYF; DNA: TGCGCCAGCAGCTTGGGGGGAGACTCTGGAAACACCATATATTTT
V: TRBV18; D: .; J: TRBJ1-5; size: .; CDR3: CASSPQGHSNQPQHF; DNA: TGTGCCAGCTCACCACAGGGTCATAGCAATCAGCCCCAGCATTTT
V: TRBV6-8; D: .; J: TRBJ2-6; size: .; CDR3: CASSDGAGSGANVLTF; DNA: TGTGCCAGCAGTGACGGGGCGGGGTCTGGGGCCAACGTCCTGACTTTC
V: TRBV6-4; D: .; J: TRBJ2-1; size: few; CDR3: CASKFGGVGNEQFF; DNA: TGTGCCAGCAAGTTTGGGGGAGTAGGGAATGAGCAGTTCTTC
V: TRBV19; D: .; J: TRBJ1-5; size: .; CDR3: CASKVGNQPQHF; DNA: TGTGCCAGTAAGGTGGGCAATCAGCCCCAGCATTTT
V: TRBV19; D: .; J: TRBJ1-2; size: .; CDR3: CATQTGGGYTF; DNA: TGTGCCACCCAGACAGGCGGAGGCTACACCTTC
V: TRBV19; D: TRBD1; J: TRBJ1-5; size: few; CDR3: CASKALTGSGQPQHF; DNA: TGTGCCAGTAAGGCCCTGACAGGGTCAGGGCAGCCCCAGCATTTT
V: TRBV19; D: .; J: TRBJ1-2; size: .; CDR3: CASQTSWGYTF; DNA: TGTGCCAGTCAGACCTCCTGGGGCTACACCTTC
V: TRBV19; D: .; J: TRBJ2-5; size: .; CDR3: CASRGHLQETQYF; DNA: TGTGCCAGTAGGGGACATCTCCAAGAGACCCAGTACTTC
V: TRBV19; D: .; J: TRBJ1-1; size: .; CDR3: CASTFQQGNTEAFF; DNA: TGTGCCAGTACTTTTCAGCAGGGGAACACTGAAGCTTTCTTT
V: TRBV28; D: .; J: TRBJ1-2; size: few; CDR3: CASRESRSPNYGYTF; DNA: TGTGCCAGCAGGGAGTCTAGGTCTCCAAACTATGGCTACACCTTC
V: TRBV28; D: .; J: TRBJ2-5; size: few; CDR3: CASTTQGGRTVQETQYF; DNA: TGTGCCAGCACAACCCAGGGGGGGAGGACGGTCCAAGAGACCCAGTACTTC
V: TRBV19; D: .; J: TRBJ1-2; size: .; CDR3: CASRTGSDGYTF; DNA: TGTGCCAGTCGAACAGGGTCTGATGGCTACACCTTC
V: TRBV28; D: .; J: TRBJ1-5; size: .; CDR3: CASSSYLKAEVSQPQHF; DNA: TGTGCCAGCAGTTCCTACCTCAAGGCGGAGGTCAGCCAGCCCCAGCATTTT
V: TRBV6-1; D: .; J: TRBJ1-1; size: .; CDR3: CASSEDSALSAFF; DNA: TGTGCCAGCAGTGAAGATTCAGCCCTGAGCGCTTTCTTT
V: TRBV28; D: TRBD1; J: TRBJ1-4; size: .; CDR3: CASSPGPTTGANEKLFF; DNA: TGTGCCAGCAGTCCTGGGCCCACGACAGGGGCTAATGAAAAACTGTTTTTT
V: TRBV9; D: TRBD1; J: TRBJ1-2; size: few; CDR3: CASSTGGYGYTF; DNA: TGTGCCAGCTCCACAGGGGGCTATGGCTACACCTTC
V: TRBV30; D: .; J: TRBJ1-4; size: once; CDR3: CAWRGQGGHYEKLFF; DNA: TGTGCCTGGAGGGGGCAAGGGGGGCATTATGAAAAACTGTTTTTT
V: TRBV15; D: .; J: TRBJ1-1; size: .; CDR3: CATSRGDVNTEAFF; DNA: TGTGCCACCAGCAGAGGAGATGTGAACACTGAAGCTTTCTTT
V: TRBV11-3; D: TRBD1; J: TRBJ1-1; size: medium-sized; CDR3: CASSSGAGGRWTEAFF; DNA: TGTGCCAGCAGCTCCGGGGCAGGGGGCCGGTGGACTGAAGCTTTCTTT
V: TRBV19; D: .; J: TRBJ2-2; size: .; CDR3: CASSIRHLSGELFF; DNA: TGTGCCAGTAGTATACGGCATCTCTCCGGGGAGCTGTTTTTT
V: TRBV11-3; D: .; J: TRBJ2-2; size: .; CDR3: CASSPIQGNTGELFF; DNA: TGTGCCAGCAGCCCAATACAGGGGAACACCGGGGAGCTGTTTTTT